This note documents a single TCR beta chain sequence. This specimen comes from a study of OX40 agonist ivuxolimab in advanced cancers. Sequencing was performed with immunoSEQ multiplex PCR; in TCRdb, only in-frame clones are kept and a portion is missing. Among around 30,000 clones listed, approximately 91% were seen once. CDR1 and CDR2 (germline): SGHVS, FQNEAQ. The CDR3 is made up of 16 amino acids. Trimming left V 5 bases short and J 2 bases short, with 16 bases between. This clonotype was sampled from an adult with an advanced solid tumor such as melanoma, head and neck, liver or kidney cancer. This specimen was CD4+ or CD8+ T cells sorted from blood, taken in a trial of the OX40 agonist ivuxolimab. This chain uses TRBV7-8 with TRBJ1-5; D ambiguous. The CDR3 DNA reads TGTGCCAGCAGCCCCTCGATAAACTTGGGCAATCAGCCCCAGCATTTT. Translating it yields CASSPSINLGNQPQHF.